This T cell receptor beta chain was profiled in a study of blood T cell repertoires in COVID-19 (dated by TCRdb to about 2020). Background on the whole study: Samples covering the acute and convalescent phases of COVID-19 were provided by collaborators in the United States, Italy and Spain. The material from the prospective study consisted of cDNA or gDNA derived from T cells, B-cell-depleted T cells, or PBMCs. Deeply sampled blood TCRbeta repertoires from subjects exposed to, actively infected with, or recovered from COVID-19 were included in the dataset. The repertoires were released in a freely available public database intended as a resource for research on the immune response to SARS-CoV-2. The samples were drawn from the first 160 participants of the ongoing ImmuneRACE study and from some 1,300 subjects provided by 6 global collaborators. The sample metadata nearly always contained a de-identified subject ID, COVID-19 status, age in years and sex. Where available, HLA class I and class II types were obtained from metadata supplied by the sample provider rather than from assay-based typing.

Each collaborating institution followed its own protocols to collect whole blood in K2EDTA tubes. For TCRbeta analysis, collaborator samples were shipped as frozen whole blood, as isolated PBMCs, or as DNA extracted from either sample type. Study-level results and caveats: The amount of clinical and demographic metadata varied by source and participant and was provided uncurated.

The germline V gene specifies MGHRA as CDR1 and YSYEKL as CDR2. The CDR3 holds 15 amino acids from the cysteine to the phenylalanine. Only the CDR3 DNA is retained, 45 bases long and in frame from the first base. Trimming accounts for 0 bases at V and 8 bases at J, while the number of junction bases matched to no gene is 4. Remarks on this clone: What this receptor recognizes is not known. Base qualities were left out, and no much larger clone turns up one base away.

TCRbeta CDR3 regions were amplified from genomic DNA using the immunoSEQ Assay, a bias-controlled multiplex PCR. In the paper's pipeline: Within the assay, amplification of reference gene primers was used to estimate how many nucleated cells each sample contained. Sequence reads were collapsed and filtered to measure the absolute abundance of every unique TCRbeta CDR3 rearrangement. For each sample, productive Simpson clonality was calculated as the square root of Simpson's diversity index across productive rearrangements. As stored in TCRdb, this immuneACCESS dataset retains in-frame rearrangements with V and J assigned. A fraction of the clones does not appear; measured against another copy, unresolved V genes explain less than half of the discrepancy, and the remainder lacks a known reason. The D gene and trimming were derived from the DNA, and the V and J assignments and clone size from that table. The table for this sample lists 160,000 or so clones; roughly 90% of them were counted only once. Of the sample, about 3.9% is held by the ten largest clones.

The chain is assembled from TRBV4-1 and TRBJ1-6, and 7 junctional nucleotides match TRBD1. The sample was peripheral blood. The source of this sequence is an older woman with acute or convalescent COVID-19. The CDR3 in this case is CASSQETGRDSPLHF. The DNA reads TGCGCCAGCAGCCAAGAGACAGGGCGGGATTCACCCCTCCACTTT.